Listed below are T cell receptor beta chains from one sample, sequenced in a study of blood T cell repertoires in COVID-19. TCRdb keeps only in-frame clones here, not all; method: immunoSEQ multiplex PCR. The sample has about 300,000 clones; roughly 85% are singletons. Sequenced sample: PBMCs or T cells enriched from blood (not recorded which). Receptors originate from a woman aged 25 to 39 who had recovered from COVID-19. Both conserved end residues are part of each CDR3. The D gene is left open where the match is weak. Clone size is shown for a subset of rows, as once, few, many or a class of expanded clone.

j_call: TRBJ1-1
clone_size: .
d_call: .
v_call: TRBV28
cdr3_aa: CASRVPVGAEAFF
cdr3_nt: TGTGCCAGCAGAGTCCCGGTAGGGGCTGAAGCTTTCTTT

j_call: TRBJ2-7
clone_size: .
d_call: TRBD2
v_call: TRBV5-1
cdr3_aa: CASSPSGTRINEQYF
cdr3_nt: TGCGCCAGCAGCCCCTCCGGGACTAGGATCAACGAGCAGTACTTC

j_call: TRBJ1-2
clone_size: .
d_call: TRBD1
v_call: TRBV6-2/TRBV6-3
cdr3_aa: CASSYSRGQGYGYTF
cdr3_nt: TGTGCCAGCAGTTACTCCCGGGGACAGGGGTACGGCTACACCTTC

j_call: TRBJ1-1
clone_size: .
d_call: .
v_call: TRBV6-4
cdr3_aa: CASREWRDDTEAFF
cdr3_nt: TGTGCCAGCCGAGAGTGGCGGGATGACACTGAAGCTTTCTTT

j_call: TRBJ2-3
clone_size: few
d_call: .
v_call: TRBV2
cdr3_aa: CASCGFLGGDTDTQYF
cdr3_nt: TGTGCCAGCTGTGGGTTTTTGGGGGGAGACACAGATACGCAGTATTTT

j_call: TRBJ2-1
clone_size: .
d_call: .
v_call: TRBV7-2
cdr3_aa: CASSGRQYNEQFF
cdr3_nt: TGTGCCAGCAGCGGACGACAGTACAATGAGCAGTTCTTC

j_call: TRBJ1-4
clone_size: .
d_call: .
v_call: TRBV19
cdr3_aa: CASSIQGRSNEKLFF
cdr3_nt: TGTGCCAGTAGTATACAGGGGCGATCTAATGAAAAACTGTTTTTT

j_call: TRBJ1-1
clone_size: once
d_call: .
v_call: TRBV5-1
cdr3_aa: CASSFTGWKTEAFF
cdr3_nt: TGCGCCAGCAGCTTCACAGGGTGGAAAACTGAAGCTTTCTTT

j_call: TRBJ2-3
clone_size: .
d_call: .
v_call: TRBV13
cdr3_aa: CASSLATDTQYF
cdr3_nt: TGTGCCAGCAGCTTAGCGACAGATACGCAGTATTTT

j_call: TRBJ1-2
clone_size: .
d_call: .
v_call: TRBV19
cdr3_aa: CASSIGHKPNYGYTF
cdr3_nt: TGTGCCAGTAGTATAGGACATAAACCTAACTATGGCTACACCTTC

j_call: TRBJ1-1
clone_size: few
d_call: .
v_call: TRBV2
cdr3_aa: CASSEASGSTEAFF
cdr3_nt: TGTGCCAGCAGTGAAGCTTCCGGGAGTACTGAAGCTTTCTTT

j_call: TRBJ2-7
clone_size: .
d_call: .
v_call: TRBV2
cdr3_aa: CATGTGSAYEQYF
cdr3_nt: TGTGCCACCGGTACGGGGAGCGCCTACGAGCAGTACTTC

j_call: TRBJ1-1
clone_size: .
d_call: .
v_call: TRBV3-1/TRBV3-2
cdr3_aa: CASSPMRALGAFF
cdr3_nt: TGTGCCAGCAGCCCGATGAGAGCACTAGGAGCTTTCTTT

j_call: TRBJ2-7
clone_size: .
d_call: TRBD1
v_call: TRBV5-6
cdr3_aa: CASSYSGTAAKHEQYF
cdr3_nt: TGTGCCAGCAGCTATTCGGGGACAGCCGCTAAACACGAGCAGTACTTC

j_call: TRBJ2-3
clone_size: .
d_call: .
v_call: TRBV21-1
cdr3_aa: CASMAGKQYF
cdr3_nt: TGTGCCAGCATGGCCGGGAAGCAGTATTTT

j_call: TRBJ1-1
clone_size: .
d_call: .
v_call: TRBV11-2
cdr3_aa: CASSPGPLGARVEAFF
cdr3_nt: TGTGCCAGCAGCCCAGGTCCCCTGGGGGCGCGGGTTGAAGCTTTCTTT

j_call: TRBJ1-2
clone_size: few
d_call: TRBD1
v_call: TRBV10-3
cdr3_aa: CAISPGQGYDYGYTF
cdr3_nt: TGTGCCATCAGCCCGGGACAGGGGTATGATTATGGCTACACCTTC

j_call: TRBJ2-7
clone_size: .
d_call: TRBD2
v_call: TRBV4-2
cdr3_aa: CASSQAGGHEQYF
cdr3_nt: TGTGCCAGCAGCCAAGCGGGGGGACACGAGCAGTACTTC

j_call: TRBJ2-7
clone_size: .
d_call: TRBD1
v_call: TRBV6-2/TRBV6-3
cdr3_aa: CASSFDRGFSYEQYF
cdr3_nt: TGTGCCAGCAGTTTCGACAGGGGATTCTCCTACGAGCAGTACTTC

j_call: TRBJ2-1
clone_size: .
d_call: .
v_call: TRBV6-1
cdr3_aa: CASSGPGATLYNEQFF
cdr3_nt: TGTGCCAGCAGTGGACCAGGGGCTACTCTTTACAATGAGCAGTTCTTC

j_call: TRBJ1-4
clone_size: once
d_call: .
v_call: TRBV30
cdr3_aa: CAWSRWSTNEKLFF
cdr3_nt: TGTGCCTGGAGTCGGTGGTCAACTAATGAAAAACTGTTTTTT

j_call: TRBJ2-4
clone_size: .
d_call: TRBD2
v_call: TRBV19
cdr3_aa: CASSIGEGRGNIQYF
cdr3_nt: TGTGCCAGTAGTATAGGGGAGGGACGGGGAAACATTCAGTACTTC

j_call: TRBJ2-7
clone_size: .
d_call: .
v_call: TRBV6-2/TRBV6-3
cdr3_aa: CASSQTTYEQYF
cdr3_nt: TGTGCCAGCAGTCAGACAACCTACGAGCAGTACTTC

j_call: TRBJ1-2
clone_size: once
d_call: .
v_call: TRBV18
cdr3_aa: CASSPQASKRGYGYTF
cdr3_nt: TGTGCCAGCTCACCACAGGCCTCGAAAAGAGGGTATGGCTACACCTTC

j_call: TRBJ1-1
clone_size: once
d_call: .
v_call: TRBV6-2/TRBV6-3
cdr3_aa: CASSQHSGHPNTEAFF
cdr3_nt: TGTGCCAGCAGTCAGCACTCGGGACACCCGAACACTGAAGCTTTCTTT

j_call: TRBJ1-1
clone_size: .
d_call: .
v_call: TRBV4-1
cdr3_aa: CASSQDGGKTEAFF
cdr3_nt: TGCGCCAGCAGCCAAGATGGGGGGAAGACTGAAGCTTTCTTT

j_call: TRBJ1-6
clone_size: .
d_call: .
v_call: TRBV4-1
cdr3_aa: CASSPRTGNSPLHF
cdr3_nt: TGCGCCAGCAGCCCCCGGACGGGGAATTCACCCCTCCACTTT

j_call: TRBJ2-3
clone_size: once
d_call: .
v_call: TRBV27
cdr3_aa: CASSPPTDTQYF
cdr3_nt: TGTGCCAGCAGTCCCCCGACAGATACGCAGTATTTT

j_call: TRBJ1-1
clone_size: .
d_call: .
v_call: TRBV7-9
cdr3_aa: CASSLGASMNTEAFF
cdr3_nt: TGTGCCAGCAGCTTAGGGGCCAGTATGAACACTGAAGCTTTCTTT

j_call: TRBJ2-7
clone_size: .
d_call: TRBD1
v_call: TRBV29-1
cdr3_aa: CSVEEPGQRTYEQYF
cdr3_nt: TGCAGCGTTGAAGAGCCGGGACAGCGTACCTACGAGCAGTACTTC

j_call: TRBJ2-2
clone_size: .
d_call: TRBD1
v_call: TRBV7-3
cdr3_aa: CASSPDRANTGELFF
cdr3_nt: TGTGCCAGCAGCCCGGACAGGGCGAACACCGGGGAGCTGTTTTTT

j_call: TRBJ1-5
clone_size: .
d_call: TRBD1
v_call: TRBV28
cdr3_aa: CASRRTGINSNQPQHF
cdr3_nt: TGTGCCAGCAGACGGACAGGGATCAATAGCAATCAGCCCCAGCATTTT

j_call: TRBJ2-7
clone_size: .
d_call: TRBD1
v_call: TRBV7-3
cdr3_aa: CASSPPRRDSAYEQYF
cdr3_nt: TGTGCCAGCAGCCCCCCCCGCCGGGACAGTGCCTACGAGCAGTACTTC

j_call: TRBJ2-1
clone_size: .
d_call: TRBD2
v_call: TRBV29-1
cdr3_aa: CSVRLAGGPNEQFF
cdr3_nt: TGCAGCGTTAGACTAGCGGGGGGGCCGAATGAGCAGTTCTTC

j_call: TRBJ2-3
clone_size: .
d_call: TRBD2
v_call: TRBV29-1
cdr3_aa: CSVEDLGAGGTDTQYF
cdr3_nt: TGCAGCGTTGAAGATTTGGGCGCGGGGGGTACAGATACGCAGTATTTT

j_call: TRBJ2-7
clone_size: once
d_call: TRBD2
v_call: TRBV5-4
cdr3_aa: CASSSPGGPYEQYF
cdr3_nt: TGTGCCAGCAGCTCCCCGGGGGGACCCTACGAGCAGTACTTC

j_call: TRBJ1-1
clone_size: .
d_call: .
v_call: TRBV10-3
cdr3_aa: CAISEFGGTEAFF
cdr3_nt: TGTGCCATCAGTGAGTTCGGGGGGACTGAAGCTTTCTTT

j_call: TRBJ1-2
clone_size: .
d_call: TRBD1
v_call: TRBV19
cdr3_aa: CASSIGDRSIYGYTF
cdr3_nt: TGTGCCAGTAGTATCGGGGACAGATCAATCTATGGCTACACCTTC

j_call: TRBJ1-2
clone_size: .
d_call: .
v_call: TRBV7-9
cdr3_aa: CASSLSPQVHGYTF
cdr3_nt: TGTGCCAGCAGCTTAAGTCCGCAGGTTCATGGCTACACCTTC

j_call: TRBJ2-5
clone_size: .
d_call: .
v_call: TRBV18
cdr3_aa: CASSPSAGETQYF
cdr3_nt: TGTGCCAGCTCACCTTCGGCGGGAGAGACCCAGTACTTC